This T cell receptor beta chain appears in the sequencing data of a study of Graves' ophthalmopathy and Graves' hyperthyroidism. Across the whole study: Sampling took place at initial diagnosis, with peripheral blood obtained before any treatment. Study-level findings and limits: Cross-validated, the 13-signature model showed 87.88%/81.08% sensitivity/specificity, and 80%/75% in the test set.

CDR1 and CDR2 (germline): SGHDN, FVKESK. The CDR3 runs to 15 residues. V was pared by 1 base and J by 5 bases, with 14 bases between. Moderately to severely active ophthalmopathy under 3 months, CAS at least 3, NOSPECS at least 4. Diagnosis relied on clinical symptoms, serum thyroxine, TRAb, thyroid ultrasound and orbital computed tomography. The study amplified TCR beta CDR3 regions using RNA transcripts. An opening RT-PCR round employed HTBI primers and preceded a second-round multiplex PCR. In TCRdb, the multiplex PCR reads were re-called with MiXCR into one record per CDR3 protein. The table lists around 600,000 distinct CDR3 sequences, over 40% of them singletons, with around 3% in the top ten. A word on this clonotype: What it binds is not known.

The sequence came from an adult man with Graves' ophthalmopathy. This chain connects TRBV14 to TRBJ1-2; possibly TRBD1 for D (5 bases). Source material: peripheral blood. The CDR3: CASSQGRTGPYGYTF. The CDR3 DNA sequence: TGTGCCAGCAGCCAAGGACGAACGGGACCTTATGGCTACACCTTC.